The 2 T cell receptor beta chains reported below all come from one sample, sequenced in a study of immune evolution from preneoplasia to lung adenocarcinoma. The table came from immunoSEQ multiplex PCR; TCRdb's copy has only in-frame clones and leaves some out. The data contain about 5,600 clones, around 79% of them singletons. The sample consisted of FFPE lung adenocarcinoma in situ tissue. The receptors derive from a person aged 55-80 years with lung adenocarcinoma.

The chain links TRBV9 to TRBJ2-7; D call uncertain. The CDR3 totals 12 residues. V was pared by 4 bases and J by 0 bases, with 5 bases between. The germline gives CDR1 SGDLS, CDR2 YYNGEE. CDR3 nucleotide sequence: TGTGCCAGCAGCTCCAGCTCCTACGAGCAGTACTTC. Its translation: CASSSSSYEQYF.

The rearrangement uses TRBV30 and TRBJ1-1, with 9 bases matching TRBD1. CDR1 GTSNPN and CDR2 SVGIG come from the germline V gene (reference sequence). J lost 6 bases, V lost 1 base, and 9 bases had no gene match. The CDR3 has 15 residues. In DNA, the CDR3 is TGTGCCTGGAGTGAATTGGGACAGGGAGGCTCTGAAGCTTTCTTT. Translating gives CAWSELGQGGSEAFF.